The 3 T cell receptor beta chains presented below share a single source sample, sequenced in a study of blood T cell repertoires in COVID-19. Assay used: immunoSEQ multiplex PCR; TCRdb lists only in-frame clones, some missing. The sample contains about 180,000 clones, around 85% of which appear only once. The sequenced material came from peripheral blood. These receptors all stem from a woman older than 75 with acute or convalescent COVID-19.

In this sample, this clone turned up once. The CDR3 spells CASSDSLNEKLFF. For the CDR3, the DNA is TGTGCCAGCAGCGACAGCTTGAATGAAAAACTGTTTTTT. The chain carries TRBV12-3 or TRBV12-4 and TRBJ1-4; maybe TRBD1 (5 bases). Trimming pared 6 bases from V and 5 bases from J, leaving 10 bases between. The CDR3 runs 13 residues.

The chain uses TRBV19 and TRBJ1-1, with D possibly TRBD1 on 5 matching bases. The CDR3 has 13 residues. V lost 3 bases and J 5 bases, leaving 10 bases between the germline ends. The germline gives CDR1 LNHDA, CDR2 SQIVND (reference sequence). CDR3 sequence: CASSIAGTTEAFF. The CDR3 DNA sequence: TGTGCCAGTAGTATCGCCGGGACTACTGAAGCTTTCTTT. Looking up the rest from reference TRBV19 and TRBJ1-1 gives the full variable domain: DGGITQSPKYLFRKEGQNVTLSCEQNLNHDAMYWYRQDPGQGLRLIYYSQIVNDFQKGDIAEGYSVSREKKESFPLTVTSAQKNPTAFYLCASSIAGTTEAFFGQGTRLTVV.

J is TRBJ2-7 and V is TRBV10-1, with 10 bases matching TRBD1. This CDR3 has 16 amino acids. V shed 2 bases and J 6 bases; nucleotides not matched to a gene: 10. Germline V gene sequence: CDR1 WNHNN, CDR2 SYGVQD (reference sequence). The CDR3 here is CASSEASGQGVTEQYF. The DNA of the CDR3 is TGCGCCAGCAGTGAGGCTTCTGGACAGGGGGTTACCGAGCAGTACTTC.